The 11 T cell receptor beta chains below all came from one sample that was sequenced in a study of blood T cell repertoires in COVID-19. Some clones are missing from TCRdb's copy, which holds only in-frame ones; the method was immunoSEQ multiplex PCR. The table shows around 64,000 clones, with more than 75% occurring only once. Sequencing was done on a sample of peripheral blood. These receptors all come from a human donor in a cohort sampled during active COVID-19.

The rearrangement uses TRBV5-1 and TRBJ2-7; D may be TRBD1 (6 bases). Trimming left V 4 bases short and J 2 bases short, with 16 bases between. The CDR3 is made up of 15 amino acids. Germline values: CDR1 SGHRS, CDR2 YFSETQ. Here the CDR3 reads CASSLSPTGPYEQYF. CDR3 bases: TGCGCCAGCAGCCTTTCACCGACAGGCCCCTACGAGCAGTACTTC.

The J gene is TRBJ2-1, the V gene TRBV29-1; 10 bases agree with TRBD2. The J segment lost 4 bases and the V segment lost 3 bases, leaving 6 bases of the junction unmatched. Germline CDR1 reads SQVTM; CDR2 reads ANQGSEA. The CDR3 length is 15 residues. In DNA form, the CDR3 reads TGCAGCGTTGAGGTGACTAGCGGGCCGTACAATGAGCAGTTCTTC. This sequence encodes CSVEVTSGPYNEQFF.

The chain is built from TRBV6-1 and TRBJ1-3; unclear D gene. Trimming pared 0 bases from V and 5 bases from J, leaving 8 bases between. CDR1 and CDR2 from the germline V gene are MNHNS and SASEGT. The CDR3 is 14 residues long. The CDR3 region is CASSEAPRRNTIYF. In DNA form, the CDR3 reads TGTGCCAGCAGTGAAGCGCCCAGGAGAAACACCATATATTTT.

The chain links TRBV24-1 to TRBJ2-7; 8 nucleotides agree with TRBD2. The ends lost 4 bases at V and 3 bases at J; junction bases unmatched: 7. Per the germline V gene, CDR1 is KGHDR and CDR2 is SFDVKD. This CDR3 comprises 15 residues. In DNA form, the CDR3 reads TGTGCCACCAGTGAAGCGCCGGGACTAGGCTACGAGCAGTACTTC. Its protein product is CATSEAPGLGYEQYF.

The V gene is TRBV4-3, the J gene TRBJ2-7; D remains unclear. The CDR3 runs to 15 residues. V lost 0 bases and J 3 bases, leaving 12 bases between the germline ends. From germline, CDR1 is LGHNA and CDR2 YSLEER. In DNA, the CDR3 is TGCGCCAGCAGCCAAGATCTCCTTAGCATCTACGAGCAGTACTTC. Residues: CASSQDLLSIYEQYF.

The V and J genes are TRBV11-3 and TRBJ1-6; D is unclear. The CDR3 is made up of 16 amino acids. The V end was cut by 0 bases, the J end by 6 bases, with 12 bases between. Germline V gene lookup returns CDR1 SGHNT and CDR2 YENEEA. CDR3 in amino acids: CASSLDIQRLNSPLHF. For the CDR3, the DNA is TGTGCCAGCAGCTTAGATATCCAGCGCCTTAATTCACCCCTCCACTTT.

V gene TRBV5-4 combines with J gene TRBJ2-2, with 11 bases that match TRBD1. This CDR3 has 15 residues. Trimming took 4 bases from V and 7 from J; bases not matched to a gene: 6. Germline V CDR1 and CDR2: SGHNT, YYREEE (reference sequence). The CDR3 spells CASSPGQGAFGELFF. As DNA, the CDR3 is TGTGCCAGCAGCCCCGGACAGGGGGCCTTCGGGGAGCTGTTTTTT.

In its sample, this clone was seen once. J is TRBJ2-7 and V is TRBV10-3; tentatively, D is TRBD1 (6 bases). Germline assignment: CDR1 ENHRY and CDR2 SYGVKD. V was pared by 3 bases and J by 0 bases, with 6 bases between. This CDR3 has 13 residues. CDR3 protein: CAISEQGSYEQYF. CDR3 nucleotide sequence: TGTGCCATCAGTGAACAGGGCTCCTACGAGCAGTACTTC.

This sequence joins TRBV2 and TRBJ1-1, with 8 bases identical to TRBD1. The germline V gene encodes CDR1 SNHLY and CDR2 FYNNEI. CDR3 length: 13 residues. Trimming cost V 9 bases and J 1 base; bases outside gene matches: 4. CDR3 coding DNA: TGTGCCAGGCGGACAGGGCGGAACACTGAAGCTTTCTTT. This codes for CARRTGRNTEAFF.

CDR3 nucleotide sequence: TGTGCCAGCAGCCTGGATCTTACTTTTCCGCAGTATTTT. It translates to CASSLDLTFPQYF. The chain employs TRBV5-5 and TRBJ2-3; D uncertain. CDR3 length: 13 amino acids. The germline V gene encodes CDR1 SGHKS and CDR2 YYEKEE (reference sequence). Trimming took off 4 bases at V and 10 bases at J, with 16 bases between the two ends.

V and J are TRBV7-2 and TRBJ2-3; D remains unclear. Germline CDR1 reads SGHTA; CDR2 reads FQGNSA. The V end lost 3 bases, the J end lost 2 bases, and 6 bases lay between the germline ends. CDR3 length equals 13 residues. The CDR3 DNA reads as TGTGCCAGCAGCTTTAGTCCCACAGATACGCAGTATTTT. This encodes CASSFSPTDTQYF.